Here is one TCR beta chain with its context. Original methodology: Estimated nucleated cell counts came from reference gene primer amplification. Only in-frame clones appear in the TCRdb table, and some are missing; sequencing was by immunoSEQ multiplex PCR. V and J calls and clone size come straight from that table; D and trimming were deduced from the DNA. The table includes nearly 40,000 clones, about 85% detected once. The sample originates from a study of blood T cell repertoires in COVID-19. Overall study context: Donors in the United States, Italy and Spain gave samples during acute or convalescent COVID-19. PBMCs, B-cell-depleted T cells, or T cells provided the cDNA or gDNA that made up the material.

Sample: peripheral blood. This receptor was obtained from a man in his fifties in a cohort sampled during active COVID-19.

CDR3 amino acids: CASSWGEAYEQYF. For the CDR3, the DNA is TGCGCCAGCAGCTGGGGGGAGGCCTACGAGCAGTACTTC. The chain is built from TRBV5-1 and TRBJ2-7; possibly TRBD2 for D (6 bases). CDR3 length: 13 residues. The V end lost 3 bases, the J end lost 2 bases, and 9 bases lay between the germline ends. The V gene's germline CDR1 is SGHRS and CDR2 YFSETQ.